The clone carrying this T cell receptor (beta chain) has ten or more counts. What it recognizes is unknown. The CDR3 length is 11 residues. V was cut by 5 bases and J by 9 bases, with 11 bases left in between. CDR1 MDHEN and CDR2 SYDVKM come from the germline V gene. This sample was included in a study of T cells in Graves' hyperthyroidism and ophthalmopathy. Study as a whole: Blood was drawn when the patient was first diagnosed and still untreated.

General study results and limits: Most thyroid clonotypes with frequency above 0.001 were detected in blood.

Patients with uncontrolled infections, other autoimmune diseases, pregnancy or lactation were excluded. Blood was sampled at initial diagnosis of hyperthyroidism, prior to onset of any ophthalmopathy symptoms. RNA transcripts were the template for amplifying TCR beta CDR3 regions. An initial round of RT-PCR targeting the TCR CDR3 relied on the HTBI primer set. TCRdb passed the multiplex PCR reads through MiXCR, listing each CDR3 protein once. This table holds about 130,000 distinct CDR3 sequences, around 21% found once. Material for sequencing was blood. This receptor was identified in a woman in her forties or fifties with Graves' hyperthyroidism that later progressed to Graves' ophthalmopathy. The gene calls are TRBV28 and TRBJ2-7; D is perhaps TRBD2 (5 bases). CDR3: CASSNTRRQYF. The CDR3 DNA reads TGTGCCAGCAGTAACACTAGGCGGCAGTACTTC.